These 26 T cell receptor beta chains came from one sample sequenced in a study of OX40 agonist ivuxolimab in advanced cancers. Only in-frame clones appear in the TCRdb table, and some are missing; sequencing was by immunoSEQ multiplex PCR. Here the sample spans about 64,000 clones, 84% being singletons. This sample comprised CD4+ or CD8+ T cells sorted from blood, obtained in a trial of the OX40 agonist ivuxolimab. These receptors originate from an adult with an advanced solid tumor such as melanoma, head and neck, liver or kidney cancer.

This clone was observed once. The CDR3 sequence: CASSLSGWGRFPNYGYTF. The CDR3 DNA reads as TGTGCCAGCAGCTTGAGTGGCTGGGGGCGATTCCCTAACTATGGCTACACCTTC. The V gene is TRBV11-3, the J gene TRBJ1-2, with D maybe TRBD1 (6 bases). Germline lookup yields CDR1 SGHNT and CDR2 YENEEA. Between the trimmed V and J ends, which lost 3 bases and 0 bases, there was a span of 20 bases. This CDR3 is 18 amino acids long.

This clone has more than one count but fewer than ten. The J gene is TRBJ2-5, the V gene TRBV5-1; no reliable D call. The V gene lost 0 bases and the J gene lost 1 base, with 7 bases spanning the gap. The CDR3 is 14 amino acids. Germline V CDR1 and CDR2: SGHRS, YFSETQ. CDR3 amino acids: CASSLGLTQETQYF. The CDR3 DNA follows: TGCGCCAGCAGCTTGGGTTTGACCCAAGAGACCCAGTACTTC.

J is TRBJ1-3 and V is TRBV7-7, with a possible D match to TRBD1 (6 bases). The CDR3 spans 14 residues. Trimming took 5 bases from V and 0 from J, leaving 8 bases between them. The germline V gene has CDR1 SSHAT and CDR2 FNYEAQ (reference sequence). CDR3 bases: TGTGCCAGCAGCCCAGGGGACTCTGGAAACACCATATATTTT. The encoded protein is CASSPGDSGNTIYF. Using reference TRBV7-7 and TRBJ1-3 for the parts outside the CDR3, the full variable domain is GAGVSQSPRYKVTKRGQDVTLRCDPISSHATLYWYQQALGQGPEFLTYFNYEAQPDKSGLPSDRFSAERPEGSISTLTIQRTEQRDSAMYRCASSPGDSGNTIYFGEGSWLTVV.

The chain uses TRBV19 and TRBJ1-5; D is ambiguous. V lost 3 bases, J lost 0 bases, and 6 bases lay in between. The CDR3 contains 14 residues. Germline V gives CDR1 LNHDA, CDR2 SQIVND (reference sequence). The CDR3, as DNA: TGTGCCAGTAGTATCCGCTATAGCAATCAGCCCCAGCATTTT. As protein: CASSIRYSNQPQHF.

In DNA, the CDR3 is TGTGCCAGCAGGGACAGGGTGGGAGAGACCCAGTACTTC. Translated: CASRDRVGETQYF. The gene calls are TRBV5-4 and TRBJ2-5, with 8 bases that match TRBD1. The V and J ends lost 5 bases and 4 bases, in that order; junction bases with no gene match: 4. There are 13 residues in the CDR3. The germline V gene encodes CDR1 SGHNT and CDR2 YYREEE (reference sequence).

This clone was seen just once. This chain links TRBV5-1 with TRBJ2-5, with D maybe TRBD2 (6 bases). The length of the CDR3 is 14 residues. CDR1 and CDR2 (germline): SGHRS, YFSETQ. V lost 7 bases and J lost 1, with 14 bases in between. CDR3 protein: CASGRNGGQETQYF. CDR3 nucleotide sequence: TGCGCCAGCGGTCGCAACGGGGGCCAAGAGACCCAGTACTTC.

This clone has only a few counts. The CDR3 reads CASSLTADYEQYF. CDR3 bases: TGTGCCAGCAGCTTAACGGCAGACTACGAGCAGTACTTC. This chain connects TRBV7-3 to TRBJ2-7; the D is unclear. The V gene lost 0 bases and the J gene lost 3 bases, with 6 bases spanning the gap. The CDR3 runs 13 residues. Per germline, CDR1 SGHTA and CDR2 FQGTGA.

This chain uses TRBV2 with TRBJ1-2; 9 bases are a match to TRBD1. Trimming at V came to 6 bases and at J to 5 bases, leaving 4 bases not matched to a gene. Germline CDR1 SNHLY, CDR2 FYNNEI. The CDR3 extends over 13 amino acids. CDR3 amino acids: CASSGTGSYGYTF. DNA of the CDR3: TGTGCCAGCAGCGGGACAGGGAGTTATGGCTACACCTTC.

CDR3 nucleotides: TGTGCCAGCAGCATATACAGGGGGGGAGGAGAAAACATTCAGTACTTC. This gives the protein CASSIYRGGGENIQYF. The V and J genes are TRBV5-4 and TRBJ2-4, with D possibly TRBD1 on 8 matching bases. The CDR3 runs 16 residues. Germline loops: CDR1 SGHNT, CDR2 YYREEE (reference sequence). The V gene lost 4 bases and the J gene lost 5 bases, with 19 bases spanning the gap.

CDR3 protein: CASSLLPGGVKETQYF. The DNA for the CDR3 is TGTGCCAGCAGCCTGCTCCCAGGGGGCGTCAAAGAGACCCAGTACTTC. The V gene is TRBV5-5, the J gene TRBJ2-5; 8 nucleotides line up with TRBD1. V lost 4 bases to trimming and J lost 3 bases; unmatched junction nucleotides: 11. CDR1 SGHKS and CDR2 YYEKEE come from the germline V gene (reference sequence). The CDR3 totals 16 residues.

This chain links TRBV11-2 with TRBJ1-5, with 7 bases that match TRBD1. The V gene end was trimmed by 1 base and the J gene end by 4 bases; junction bases not matched to a gene: 4. The CDR3 extends over 15 amino acids. In germline, CDR1 is SGHAT, CDR2 FQNNGV. CDR3 protein: CASSLATGVNQPQHF. The CDR3 DNA sequence: TGTGCCAGCAGCTTAGCCACAGGGGTGAATCAGCCCCAGCATTTT.

J is TRBJ1-3 and V is TRBV27; D gene uncertain. The V and J ends lost 5 bases and 4 bases respectively, with 9 bases between them. In germline, CDR1 is MNHEY, CDR2 SMNVEV (reference sequence). CDR3 length: 13 amino acids. The CDR3 region has the DNA TGTGCCAGCAGTCCTCGGGTGGGAAACACCATATATTTT. It yields the protein CASSPRVGNTIYF.

The J gene is TRBJ2-7, the V gene TRBV6-5, with unresolved D. The CDR3 spans 14 residues. Trimming left V 5 bases short and J 3 bases short, with 14 bases between. Looked up from germline, CDR1 is MNHEY and CDR2 is SVGAGI. The CDR3 loop reads CASSRDGLGYEQYF. For the CDR3, the DNA is TGTGCCAGCAGTAGAGACGGGTTGGGCTACGAGCAGTACTTC.

CDR3 coding DNA: TGTGCCAGCAGTTCTGGGTTTGAGCAGTTCTTC. Translated: CASSSGFEQFF. The chain joins TRBV6-5 to TRBJ2-1; D uncertain. The CDR3 has 11 residues. The V gene lost 4 bases and the J gene lost 9 bases, with 7 bases spanning the gap. CDR1 is MNHEY, CDR2 SVGAGI, per germline.

This chain links TRBV5-6 with TRBJ2-5, with no clear D. Germline V gene data show CDR1 as SGHDT and CDR2 as YYEEEE. The CDR3 contains 13 residues. V gave up 0 bases and J gave up 3 bases, with 6 bases separating them. CDR3 nucleotide sequence: TGTGCCAGCAGCTTGGGCTGGAAAGAGACCCAGTACTTC. Its translation is CASSLGWKETQYF.

This clone was found a few times. The rearrangement uses TRBV11-2 and TRBJ2-7, with unresolved D. CDR3 size: 13 residues. CDR1 is SGHAT and CDR2 is FQNNGV in the germline V gene. The germline V and J ends were trimmed by 1 base and 4 bases, with 8 bases remaining between them. The CDR3 is CASSLVRGYEQYF. DNA of the CDR3: TGTGCCAGCAGCTTAGTACGCGGATACGAGCAGTACTTC.

V usage is TRBV27 and J usage is TRBJ2-4; 8 nucleotides match TRBD2. V lost 2 bases, J lost 6 bases, and 3 bases stayed unmatched. CDR1 is MNHEY and CDR2 is SMNVEV in the germline V gene (reference sequence). This CDR3 region has 14 residues. CDR3 coding DNA: TGTGCCAGCAGTTTACTCAGCGGGAGAAACATTCAGTACTTC. Protein product: CASSLLSGRNIQYF.

V usage is TRBV14 and J usage is TRBJ2-1, with 8 bases fitting TRBD1. CDR3 size: 13 residues. Germline CDR1 and CDR2: SGHDN and FVKESK. Losses at the gene ends were 1 base for V and 9 bases for J; bases not matched to a gene: 2. In DNA, the CDR3 is TGTGCCAGCAGCCAAGTCACAGGGGGTGAGCAGTTCTTC. This encodes CASSQVTGGEQFF.

This chain connects TRBV6-5 to TRBJ2-1, with unresolved D. Per the germline V gene, CDR1 is MNHEY and CDR2 is SVGAGI. The CDR3 loop spans 15 amino acids. V was pared by 0 bases and J by 6 bases, with 12 bases between. CDR3 loop: CASSYSWRTTNEQFF. Written as DNA, the CDR3 is TGTGCCAGCAGTTACTCGTGGCGAACTACCAATGAGCAGTTCTTC.

In the case of this clone: This sample includes further DNA sequences coding for the same CDR3. The chain has TRBV6-6 and TRBJ1-5, with 8 bases aligning to TRBD1. The CDR3 totals 16 residues. V was clipped by 10 bases and J by 2 bases; unmatched bases: 13. Germline CDR1 and CDR2: MNHNY and SVGAGI (reference sequence). CDR3 region: CATQSGQGGRNQPQHF. CDR3 sequence (DNA): TGTGCCACACAAAGCGGACAGGGTGGGCGCAATCAGCCCCAGCATTTT.

This chain links TRBV4-1 with TRBJ1-5; no reliable D call. V was clipped by 0 bases and J by 0 bases, with 6 bases between them. This CDR3 comprises 15 residues. Looked up from germline, CDR1 is MGHRA and CDR2 is YSYEKL. In DNA form, the CDR3 reads TGCGCCAGCAGCCAAGAACATTATAGCAATCAGCCCCAGCATTTT. Its protein is CASSQEHYSNQPQHF.

This chain uses TRBV7-2 with TRBJ1-5, with D possibly matching TRBD1 (6 bases). V was clipped by 1 base and J by 5 bases, with 12 bases between them. The CDR3 length is 15 residues. The V gene's germline CDR1 is SGHTA and CDR2 FQGNSA. The CDR3 spells CASSLEAGAHQPQHF. The CDR3 DNA follows: TGTGCCAGCAGCTTAGAAGCAGGGGCCCATCAGCCCCAGCATTTT.

The genes are TRBV11-2 and TRBJ2-7; D is perhaps TRBD1 (6 bases). The germline V gene encodes CDR1 SGHAT and CDR2 FQNNGV. The CDR3 is made up of 14 amino acids. Trimming shortened V by 0 bases and J by 5 bases, and 11 bases separated the two germline ends. The CDR3 loop reads CASSLEAGANEQYF. The CDR3 region has the DNA TGTGCCAGCAGCTTAGAGGCAGGGGCCAACGAGCAGTACTTC.

This clone has more than one count but fewer than ten. The chain combines TRBV30 with TRBJ1-1; D is undetermined. This CDR3 has 13 amino acids. Between the trimmed V and J ends, which lost 0 bases and 3 bases, there was a span of 8 bases. Germline values: CDR1 GTSNPN, CDR2 SVGIG (reference sequence). CDR3 nucleotide sequence: TGTGCCTGGAGTGTGTGGCAGGACACTGAAGCTTTCTTT. It specifies CAWSVWQDTEAFF.

The chain carries TRBV6-5 and TRBJ2-1; 11 nucleotides agree with TRBD2. This CDR3 is 15 amino acids long. Germline CDR1 reads MNHEY; CDR2 reads SVGAGI. V gave up 6 bases and J gave up 9 bases; unmatched junction bases: 10. The CDR3 bases are TGTGCCAGCAGCTACCGAGGACTAGCGGGTGGTGAGCAGTTCTTC. It codes for CASSYRGLAGGEQFF.

The chain joins TRBV19 to TRBJ1-5; 12 bases match TRBD1. There are 14 residues in the CDR3. Germline V gene lookup returns CDR1 LNHDA and CDR2 SQIVND (reference sequence). V dropped 5 bases and J dropped 9; count of bases not matched to a gene: 5. In nucleotides, the CDR3 is TGTGCCAGTAGTGGGACAGGGGGCGGTCCGCCCCAGCATTTT. This codes for CASSGTGGGPPQHF.